Sequencing of this TCR beta chain was carried out in a study of T cell responses to AZD1222 COVID-19 vaccine. The V gene's germline CDR1 is LGHNA and CDR2 YNFKEQ. The V end was cut by 0 bases, the J end by 3 bases, with 9 bases between. The CDR3 has 16 residues. TCRdb's copy holds only in-frame clones and misses some; the assay was immunoSEQ multiplex PCR. The data show approximately 170,000 clones, roughly 93% seen once. This clone was recorded only once. The sequences come from peripheral blood, collected on day 0 of AZD1222 vaccination. This sequence originates from an adult in good health. The chain has TRBV4-2 and TRBJ1-6; D unclear. CDR3 bases: TGTGCCAGCAGCCAAGAGATAGGGTTCTATAATTCACCCCTCCACTTT. Amino acid sequence: CASSQEIGFYNSPLHF.